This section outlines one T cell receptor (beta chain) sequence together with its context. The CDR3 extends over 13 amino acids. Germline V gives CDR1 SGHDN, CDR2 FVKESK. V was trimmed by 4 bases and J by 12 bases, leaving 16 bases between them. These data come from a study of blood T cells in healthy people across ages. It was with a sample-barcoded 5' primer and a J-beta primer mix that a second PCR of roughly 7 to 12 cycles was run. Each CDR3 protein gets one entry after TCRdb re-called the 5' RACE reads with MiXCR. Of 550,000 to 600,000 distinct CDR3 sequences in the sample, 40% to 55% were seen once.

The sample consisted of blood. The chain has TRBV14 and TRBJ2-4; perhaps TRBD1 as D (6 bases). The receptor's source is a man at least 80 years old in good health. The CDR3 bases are TGTGCCAGCAGCCCAACTAGAGTGGGGGCTCAGTACTTC. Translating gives CASSPTRVGAQYF.